A selection of T cell receptor beta chains follows, all from one sample in a study of T cells in Graves' hyperthyroidism and ophthalmopathy. TCRdb re-called the multiplex PCR reads with MiXCR, one entry per CDR3 protein. The sample gives 450,000 to 650,000 distinct CDR3 sequences, 13% to 15% of which show up once; approximately 6.4% is in the top ten. The specimen sequenced was blood. The source is a woman younger than 35 with Graves' ophthalmopathy. The CDR3 runs from the conserved cysteine through the conserved F or W. D genes are given only for firm matches. The listing skips clone size in some rows; elsewhere it reads once, few, many or a size class.

TRBJ1-2 | TRBV6-1 | many | - | TGTGCCAGCAGACAGAGGGGGGCCTATGGCTACACCTTC | CASRQRGAYGYTF
TRBJ2-3 | TRBV29-1 | few | TRBD1 | TGCAGCGTTGAACTAACCTGGGGGGTCAGGGGGCAGGTAGGGGATACGCAGTATTTT | CSVELTWGVRGQVGDTQYF
TRBJ2-6 | TRBV7-2 | - | - | TGTGCCAGCAGCTTCGGTCCCTCTGGGGCCAACGTCCTGACTTTC | CASSFGPSGANVLTF
TRBJ2-7 | TRBV12-3/TRBV12-4 | many | - | TGTGCCAGCAGTCCCCTTCACTTCCCCGGCTCCTACGAGCAGTACTTC | CASSPLHFPGSYEQYF
TRBJ2-7 | TRBV29-1 | many | - | TGCAGCGTCGGGACCGGGTCCTACGAGCAGTACTTC | CSVGTGSYEQYF
TRBJ2-5 | TRBV4-3 | many | - | TGCGCCAGCAGCCAAGAGCTACGAGAGACCCAGTACTTC | CASSQELRETQYF
TRBJ2-7 | TRBV5-6 | many | - | TGTGCCAGCAGCTTGGGGACTGGGCGAAACTACGAGCAGTACTTC | CASSLGTGRNYEQYF
TRBJ2-7 | TRBV29-1 | - | - | TGCAGCGTTGAAGTAGATGGGGACCCCTACGAGCAGTACTTC | CSVEVDGDPYEQYF
TRBJ2-1 | TRBV9 | many | TRBD1 | TGTGCCAGCAGCGTTAGGGACAGAGTGGACTACAATGAGCAGTTCTTC | CASSVRDRVDYNEQFF
TRBJ2-7 | TRBV27 | few | - | TGTGCCACCTCTGTCCGGGACGTTTATAACGAGCAGTACTTC | CATSVRDVYNEQYF
TRBJ2-4 | TRBV11-2 | - | TRBD2 | TGTGCCAGCAGCTTAGTGACTAGCGGGAGGGTGAACATTCAGTACTTC | CASSLVTSGRVNIQYF
TRBJ1-2 | TRBV27 | - | TRBD1 | TGTGCCAGCAGTGACCGAGCCGCGCGACAGGGGGCGGACTATGGCTACACCTTC | CASSDRAARQGADYGYTF
TRBJ2-6 | TRBV12-3/TRBV12-4 | many | - | TGTGCCAGCAGTACCCCAGGCTCTGGGGCCAACGTCCTGACTTTC | CASSTPGSGANVLTF
TRBJ1-6 | TRBV30 | few | - | TGTGCCTTCCGGTACACCGGAAGGAATTCACCCCTCCACTTT | CAFRYTGRNSPLHF
TRBJ1-2 | TRBV15 | - | TRBD1 | TGTGCCACCAGCAGAGCAGGGGGCGGGGAAGGCTACACCTTC | CATSRAGGGEGYTF
TRBJ2-5 | TRBV28 | many | - | TGTGCCAGCACCATAGTCGGGGAAAACCGAGAGACCCAGTACTTC | CASTIVGENRETQYF
TRBJ2-1 | TRBV19 | many | TRBD2 | TGTGCCAGTAGTACGGGACTAGCGGGAGGCGATGAGCAGTTCTTC | CASSTGLAGGDEQFF
TRBJ2-3 | TRBV7-2 | many | TRBD2 | TGTGCCAGCAGCCAAACTAGCGGGAAGGGGGATACGCAGTATTTT | CASSQTSGKGDTQYF
TRBJ2-1 | TRBV10-3 | many | TRBD2 | TGTGCCATCAGTATGACTAGCGGGAGAGGGTCCAATGAGCAGTTCTTC | CAISMTSGRGSNEQFF
TRBJ1-2 | TRBV6-1 | many | - | TGTGCCAGCATAGACAGTACTAACTATGGCTACACCTTC | CASIDSTNYGYTF
TRBJ2-3 | TRBV7-2 | few | - | TGTGCCACTCAGGGGGGGAGCGGGGAGGGAGTTTTTAGCACAGATACGCAGTATTTT | CATQGGSGEGVFSTDTQYF
TRBJ1-5 | TRBV7-3 | many | - | TGTGCCAGCAGCCCCCGCGGAGGGGATCAGCCCCAGCATTTT | CASSPRGGDQPQHF
TRBJ2-1 | TRBV29-1 | few | TRBD2 | TGCAGCGGGAGCGGGGGCCCGAGGTTTGGCCAGTTCTTC | CSGSGGPRFGQFF
TRBJ1-1 | TRBV18 | many | - | TGTGCCAGCTCACCACAGGGGGAGGGTTCCACTGAAGCTTTCTTT | CASSPQGEGSTEAFF